The clone carrying this T cell receptor (beta chain) came up a few times. Per germline, CDR1 SQVTM and CDR2 ANQGSEA. V lost 8 bases, J lost 10 bases, and 4 bases stayed unmatched. The CDR3 length is 11 residues. In the source study's methods: Amplified reference gene primers provided the basis for estimating nucleated cell counts. The table came from immunoSEQ multiplex PCR; TCRdb's copy has only in-frame clones and leaves some out. V and J calls and clone size are given by that table; D and trimming were obtained from the DNA. The profile shows roughly 230,000 clones, 90% of them singletons. This record belongs to a study of blood T cell repertoires in COVID-19. Study summary: COVID-19 samples from acute and convalescent phases originated in the United States, Italy and Spain. Nucleic acid was either cDNA or gDNA, and it came from T cells, B-cell-depleted T cells, or PBMCs.

While infection was still active, Seattle patients were enrolled and then followed longitudinally. Source material: peripheral blood. The chain employs TRBV29-1 and TRBJ1-6; 8 bases match TRBD1. This clonotype was sampled from a woman between 55 and 75 years old with COVID-19, enrolled during active disease. CDR3 bases: TGCAGCCCGGGACAGGCATCACCCCTCCACTTT. Translating gives CSPGQASPLHF.